The text below deals with one T cell receptor beta chain. The CDR3 runs 18 residues. V was clipped by 0 bases and J by 5 bases, with 23 bases between them. Germline values: CDR1 SGHDN, CDR2 FVKESK. The entry originates in a study of blood T cells in healthy people across ages. Together with a sample-barcoded 5' primer, a J-beta primer mix was included in a second PCR lasting 7 to 11 cycles. TCRdb reprocessed the 5' RACE reads with MiXCR, giving one entry per CDR3 protein. The sample has 780,000 or so distinct CDR3 sequences, approximately 55% seen once. The J gene is TRBJ2-7, the V gene TRBV14, with D tentatively TRBD1 (6 bases). Sequencing was carried out using blood. The receptor's source is a man at least 80 years old in good health. CDR3 sequence (DNA): TGTGCCAGCAGCCAAGATATCCGTTGGCGACAGGCCCACAACGAGCAGTACTTC. It specifies CASSQDIRWRQAHNEQYF.